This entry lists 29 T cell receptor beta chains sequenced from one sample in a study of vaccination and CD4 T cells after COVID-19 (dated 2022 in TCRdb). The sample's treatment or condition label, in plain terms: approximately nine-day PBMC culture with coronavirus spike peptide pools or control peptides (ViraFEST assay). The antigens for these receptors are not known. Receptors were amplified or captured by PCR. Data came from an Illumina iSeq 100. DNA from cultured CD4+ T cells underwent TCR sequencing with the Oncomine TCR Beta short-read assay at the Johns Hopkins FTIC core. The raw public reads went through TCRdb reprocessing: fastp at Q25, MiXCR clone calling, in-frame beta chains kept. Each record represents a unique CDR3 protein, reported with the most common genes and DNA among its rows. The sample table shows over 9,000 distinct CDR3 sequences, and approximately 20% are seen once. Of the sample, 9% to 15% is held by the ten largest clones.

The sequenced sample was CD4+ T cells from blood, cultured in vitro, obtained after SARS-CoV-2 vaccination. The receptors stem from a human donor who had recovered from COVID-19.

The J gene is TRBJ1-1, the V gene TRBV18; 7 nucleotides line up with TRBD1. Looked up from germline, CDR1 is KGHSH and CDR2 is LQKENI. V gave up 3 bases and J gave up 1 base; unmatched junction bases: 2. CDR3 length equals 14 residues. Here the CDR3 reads CASSPYRGNTEAFF. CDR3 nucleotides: TGTGCCAGCTCACCGTACAGGGGGAACACTGAAGCTTTCTTT. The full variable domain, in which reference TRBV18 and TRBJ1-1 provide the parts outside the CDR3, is NAGVMQNPRHLVRRRGQEARLRCSPMKGHSHVYWYRQLPEEGLKFMVYLQKENIIDESGMPKERFSAEFPKEGPSILRIQQVVRGDSAAYFCASSPYRGNTEAFFGQGTRLTVV.

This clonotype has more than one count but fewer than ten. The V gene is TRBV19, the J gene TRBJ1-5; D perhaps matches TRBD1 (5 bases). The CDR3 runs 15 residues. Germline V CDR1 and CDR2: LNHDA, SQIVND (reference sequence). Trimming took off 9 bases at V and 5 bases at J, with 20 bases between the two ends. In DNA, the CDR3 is TGTGCCAGGGCCCGCGTGGGGACGGTTGATCAGCCCCAGCATTTT. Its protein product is CARARVGTVDQPQHF.

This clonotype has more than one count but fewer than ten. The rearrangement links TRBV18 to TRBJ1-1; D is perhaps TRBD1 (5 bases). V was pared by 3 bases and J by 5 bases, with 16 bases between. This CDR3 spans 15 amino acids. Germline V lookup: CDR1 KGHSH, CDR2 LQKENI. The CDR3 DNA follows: TGTGCCAGCTCACCGGACACATCCTTTAGGACTGAAGCTTTCTTT. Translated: CASSPDTSFRTEAFF.

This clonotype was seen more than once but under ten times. CDR3 sequence reads: CASSLNAPETQYF. The DNA of the CDR3 is TGTGCCAGCAGTTTAAATGCTCCGGAGACCCAGTACTTC. The J gene is TRBJ2-5, the V gene TRBV28; D uncertain. The CDR3 extends over 13 amino acids. Trimming took off 2 bases at V and 5 bases at J, with 9 bases between the two ends. The germline V gene encodes CDR1 MDHEN and CDR2 SYDVKM.

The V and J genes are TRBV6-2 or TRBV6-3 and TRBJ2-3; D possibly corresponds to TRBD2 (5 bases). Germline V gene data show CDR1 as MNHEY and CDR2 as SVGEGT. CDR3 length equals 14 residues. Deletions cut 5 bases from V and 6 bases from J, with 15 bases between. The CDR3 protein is CASSLGRGIDTQYF. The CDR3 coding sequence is TGTGCCAGCAGTCTAGGGAGAGGTATTGATACGCAGTATTTT.

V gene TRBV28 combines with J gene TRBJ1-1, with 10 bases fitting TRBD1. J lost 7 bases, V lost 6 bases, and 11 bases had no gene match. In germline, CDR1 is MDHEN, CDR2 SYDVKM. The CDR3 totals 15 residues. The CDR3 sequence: CASSRRGQGRDEAFF. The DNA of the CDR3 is TGTGCCAGCAGCCGTAGGGGACAGGGGAGAGATGAAGCTTTCTTT.

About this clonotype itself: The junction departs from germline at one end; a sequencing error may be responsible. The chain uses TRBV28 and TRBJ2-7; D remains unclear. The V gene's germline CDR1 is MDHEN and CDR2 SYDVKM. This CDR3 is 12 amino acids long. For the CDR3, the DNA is TGTGCCAGCAGTCCCGGAGCAGTCACATCGAACTTC. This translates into CASSPGAVTSNF.

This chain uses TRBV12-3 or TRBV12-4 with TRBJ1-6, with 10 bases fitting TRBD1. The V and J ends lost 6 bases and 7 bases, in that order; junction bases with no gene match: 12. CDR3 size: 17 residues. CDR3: CASSRMGTGASNSPLHF. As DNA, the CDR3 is TGTGCCAGCAGCCGAATGGGGACAGGGGCCTCGAATTCACCCCTCCACTTT.

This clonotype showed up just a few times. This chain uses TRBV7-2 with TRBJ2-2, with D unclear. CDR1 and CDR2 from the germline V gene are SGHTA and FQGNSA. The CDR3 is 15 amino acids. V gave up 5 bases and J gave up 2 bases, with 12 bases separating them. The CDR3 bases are TGTGCCAGCAGCGCCCAGGCCCCTAACACCGGGGAGCTGTTTTTT. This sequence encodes CASSAQAPNTGELFF. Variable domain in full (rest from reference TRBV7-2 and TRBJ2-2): GAGVSQSPSNKVTEKGKDVELRCDPISGHTALYWYRQSLGQGLEFLIYFQGNSAPDKSGLPSDRFSAERTGGSVSTLTIQRTQQEDSAVYLCASSAQAPNTGELFFGEGSRLTVL.

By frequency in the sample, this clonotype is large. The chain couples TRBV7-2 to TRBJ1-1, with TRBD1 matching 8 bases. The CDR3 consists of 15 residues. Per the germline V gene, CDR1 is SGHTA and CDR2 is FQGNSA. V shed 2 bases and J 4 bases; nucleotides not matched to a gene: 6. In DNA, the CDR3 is TGTGCCAGCAGCTTACAGGGGGCTTGGATCACTGAAGCTTTCTTT. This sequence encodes CASSLQGAWITEAFF.

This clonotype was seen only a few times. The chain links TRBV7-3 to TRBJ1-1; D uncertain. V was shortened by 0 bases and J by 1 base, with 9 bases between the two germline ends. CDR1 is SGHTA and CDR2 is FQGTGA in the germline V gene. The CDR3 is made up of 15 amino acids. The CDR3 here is CASSLTPVQNTEAFF. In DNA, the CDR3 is TGTGCCAGCAGCTTAACCCCGGTCCAGAACACTGAAGCTTTCTTT. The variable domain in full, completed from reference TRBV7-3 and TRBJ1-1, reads GAGVSQTPSNKVTEKGKYVELRCDPISGHTALYWYRQSLGQGPEFLIYFQGTGAADDSGLPNDRFFAVRPEGSVSTLKIQRTERGDSAVYLCASSLTPVQNTEAFFGQGTRLTVV.

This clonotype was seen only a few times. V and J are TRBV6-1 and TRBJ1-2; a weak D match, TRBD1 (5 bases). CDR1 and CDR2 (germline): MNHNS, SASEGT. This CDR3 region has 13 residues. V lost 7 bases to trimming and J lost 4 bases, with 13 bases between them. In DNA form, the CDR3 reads TGTGCCAGCACAAGGGGATTGACCTATGGCTACACCTTC. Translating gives CASTRGLTYGYTF.

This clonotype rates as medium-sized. CDR3 in amino acids: CASSFKGVGYTF. In DNA form, the CDR3 reads TGTGCCAGCAGCTTCAAAGGGGTCGGCTACACCTTC. The chain recombines TRBV7-3 with TRBJ1-2; possibly TRBD1 for D (5 bases). V lost 3 bases, J lost 8 bases, and 10 bases lay in between. The CDR3 is 12 amino acids. Germline V gene sequence: CDR1 SGHTA, CDR2 FQGTGA.

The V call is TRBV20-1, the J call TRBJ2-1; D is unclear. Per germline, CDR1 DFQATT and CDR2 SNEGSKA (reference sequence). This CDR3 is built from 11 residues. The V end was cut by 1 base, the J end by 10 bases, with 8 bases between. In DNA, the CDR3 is TGCAGTGCTAGAGGCCCCTCCGAGCAGTTCTTC. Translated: CSARGPSEQFF.

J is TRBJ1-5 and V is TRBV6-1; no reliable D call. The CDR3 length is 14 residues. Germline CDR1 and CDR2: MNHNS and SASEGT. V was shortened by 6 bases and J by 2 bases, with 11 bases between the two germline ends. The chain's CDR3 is CASRRADGNQPQHF. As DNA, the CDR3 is TGTGCCAGCAGGCGAGCAGATGGCAATCAGCCCCAGCATTTT.

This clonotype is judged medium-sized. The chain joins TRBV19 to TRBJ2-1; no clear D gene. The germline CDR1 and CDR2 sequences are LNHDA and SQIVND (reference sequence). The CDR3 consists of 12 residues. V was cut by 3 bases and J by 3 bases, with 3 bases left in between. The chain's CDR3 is CASSIDYNEQFF. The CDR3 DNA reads TGTGCCAGTAGTATTGACTACAATGAGCAGTTCTTC.

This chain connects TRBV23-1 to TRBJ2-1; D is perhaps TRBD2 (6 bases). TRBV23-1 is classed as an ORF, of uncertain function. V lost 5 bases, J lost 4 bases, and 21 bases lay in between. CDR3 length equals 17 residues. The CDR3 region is CASSSQSTGVPYNEQFF. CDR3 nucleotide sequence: TGCGCCAGCAGTAGTCAGAGTACGGGGGTTCCTTACAATGAGCAGTTCTTC.

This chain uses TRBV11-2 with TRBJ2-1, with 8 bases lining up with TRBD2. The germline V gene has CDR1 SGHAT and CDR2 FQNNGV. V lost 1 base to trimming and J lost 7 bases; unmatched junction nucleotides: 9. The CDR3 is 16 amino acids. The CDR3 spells CASSLGPATGGNEQFF. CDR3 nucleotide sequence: TGTGCCAGCAGCTTAGGTCCGGCTACGGGAGGGAATGAGCAGTTCTTC.

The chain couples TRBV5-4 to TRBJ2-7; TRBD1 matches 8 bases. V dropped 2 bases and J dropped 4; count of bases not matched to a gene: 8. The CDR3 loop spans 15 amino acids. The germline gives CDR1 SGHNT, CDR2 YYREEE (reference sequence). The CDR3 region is CASSFLSGGKYEQYF. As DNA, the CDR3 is TGTGCCAGCAGCTTTCTGTCAGGGGGCAAGTACGAGCAGTACTTC.

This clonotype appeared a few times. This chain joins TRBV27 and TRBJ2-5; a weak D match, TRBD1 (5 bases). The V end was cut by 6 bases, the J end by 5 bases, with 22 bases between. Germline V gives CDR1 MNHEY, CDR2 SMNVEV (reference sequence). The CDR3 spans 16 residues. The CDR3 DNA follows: TGTGCCAGCAGCCTATACCCCAGGGCACCACGGGAGACCCAGTACTTC. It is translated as CASSLYPRAPRETQYF.

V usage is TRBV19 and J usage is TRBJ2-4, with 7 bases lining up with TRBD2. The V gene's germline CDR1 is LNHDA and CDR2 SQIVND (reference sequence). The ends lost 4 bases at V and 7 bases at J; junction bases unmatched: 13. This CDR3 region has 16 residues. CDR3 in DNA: TGTGCCAGTAGTAGTGACCGCTGGGGAGGGAGGAACATTCAGTACTTC. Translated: CASSSDRWGGRNIQYF.

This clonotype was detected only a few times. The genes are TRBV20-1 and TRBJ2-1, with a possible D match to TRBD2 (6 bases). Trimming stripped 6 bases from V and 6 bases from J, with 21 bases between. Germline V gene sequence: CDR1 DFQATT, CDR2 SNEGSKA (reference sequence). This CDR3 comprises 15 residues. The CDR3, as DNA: TGCAGTGCCTATATAACCGGGACTCGTAGCAATGAGCAGTTCTTC. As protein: CSAYITGTRSNEQFF.

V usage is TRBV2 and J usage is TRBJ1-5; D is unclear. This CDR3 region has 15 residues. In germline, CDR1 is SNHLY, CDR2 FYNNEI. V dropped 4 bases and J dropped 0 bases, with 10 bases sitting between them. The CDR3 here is CASSVGFSSNQPQHF. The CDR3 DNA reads TGTGCCAGCAGTGTTGGGTTCAGTAGCAATCAGCCCCAGCATTTT.

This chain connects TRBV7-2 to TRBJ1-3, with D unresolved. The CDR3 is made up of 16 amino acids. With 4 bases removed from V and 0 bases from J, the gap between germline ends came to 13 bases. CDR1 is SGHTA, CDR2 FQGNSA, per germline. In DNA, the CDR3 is TGTGCCAGCAGCTCCGCTATTAGAAGCTCTGGAAACACCATATATTTT. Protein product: CASSSAIRSSGNTIYF. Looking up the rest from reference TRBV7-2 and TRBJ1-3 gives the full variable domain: GAGVSQSPSNKVTEKGKDVELRCDPISGHTALYWYRQSLGQGLEFLIYFQGNSAPDKSGLPSDRFSAERTGGSVSTLTIQRTQQEDSAVYLCASSSAIRSSGNTIYFGEGSWLTVV.

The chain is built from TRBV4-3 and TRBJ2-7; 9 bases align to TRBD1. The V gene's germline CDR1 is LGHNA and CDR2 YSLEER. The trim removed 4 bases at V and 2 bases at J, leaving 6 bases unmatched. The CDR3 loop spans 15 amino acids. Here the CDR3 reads CASSRTGTGPYEQYF. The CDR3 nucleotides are TGCGCCAGCAGCCGCACCGGGACAGGGCCCTACGAGCAGTACTTC.

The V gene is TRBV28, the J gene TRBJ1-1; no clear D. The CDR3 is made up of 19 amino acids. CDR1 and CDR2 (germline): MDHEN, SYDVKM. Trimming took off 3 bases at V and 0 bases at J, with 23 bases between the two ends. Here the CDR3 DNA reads TGTGCCAGCAGTTTTTTCCGGGAAGTGCATGATTTAATGAACACTGAAGCTTTCTTT. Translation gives CASSFFREVHDLMNTEAFF.

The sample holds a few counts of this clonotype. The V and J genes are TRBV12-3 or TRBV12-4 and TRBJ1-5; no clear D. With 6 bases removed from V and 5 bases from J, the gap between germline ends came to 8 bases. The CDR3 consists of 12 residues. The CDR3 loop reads CASRYRDQPQHF. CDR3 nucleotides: TGTGCCAGCAGATACAGAGATCAGCCCCAGCATTTT.

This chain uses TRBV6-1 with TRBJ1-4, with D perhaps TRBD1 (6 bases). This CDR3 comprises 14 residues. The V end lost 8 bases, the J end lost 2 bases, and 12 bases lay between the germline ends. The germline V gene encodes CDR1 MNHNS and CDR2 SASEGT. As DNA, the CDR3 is TGTGCCAGCCGCCAGGGGTTCACTAATGAAAAACTGTTTTTT. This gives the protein CASRQGFTNEKLFF.

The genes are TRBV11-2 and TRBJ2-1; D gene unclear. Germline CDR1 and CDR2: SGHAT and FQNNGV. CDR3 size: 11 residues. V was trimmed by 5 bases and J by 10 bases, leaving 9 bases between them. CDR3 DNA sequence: TGTGCCAGCAGCACGTACCGGGAGCAGTTCTTC. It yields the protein CASSTYREQFF. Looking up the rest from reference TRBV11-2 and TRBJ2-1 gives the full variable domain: EAGVAQSPRYKIIEKRQSVAFWCNPISGHATLYWYQQILGQGPKLLIQFQNNGVVDDSQLPKDRFSAERLKGVDSTLKIQPAKLEDSAVYLCASSTYREQFFGPGTRLTVL.